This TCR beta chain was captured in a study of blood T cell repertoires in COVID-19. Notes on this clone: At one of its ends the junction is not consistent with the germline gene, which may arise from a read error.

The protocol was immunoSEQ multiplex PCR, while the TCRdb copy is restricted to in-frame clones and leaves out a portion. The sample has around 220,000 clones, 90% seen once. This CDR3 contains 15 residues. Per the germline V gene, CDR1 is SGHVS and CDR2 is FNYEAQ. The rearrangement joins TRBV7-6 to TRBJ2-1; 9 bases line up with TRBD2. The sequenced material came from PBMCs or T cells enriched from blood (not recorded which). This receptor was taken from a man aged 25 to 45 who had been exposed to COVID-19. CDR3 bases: TGTGCCAGCGGGAGGCCGGGACTAGCAGAACCGGAGCGGTTCTTC. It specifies CASGRPGLAEPERFF.